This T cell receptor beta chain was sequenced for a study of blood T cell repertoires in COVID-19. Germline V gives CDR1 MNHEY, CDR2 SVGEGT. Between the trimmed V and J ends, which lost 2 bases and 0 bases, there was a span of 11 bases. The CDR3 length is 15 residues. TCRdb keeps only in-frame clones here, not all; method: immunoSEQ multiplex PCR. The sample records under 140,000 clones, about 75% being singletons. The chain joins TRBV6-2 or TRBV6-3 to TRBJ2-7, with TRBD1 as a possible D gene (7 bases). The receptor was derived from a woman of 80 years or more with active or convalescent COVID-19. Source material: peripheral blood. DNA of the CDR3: TGTGCCAGCAGTTACGCCCAGGGGGGCTCCTACGAGCAGTACTTC. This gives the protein CASSYAQGGSYEQYF.